This TCR beta chain was identified during a study of cytomegalovirus exposure and HLA in healthy donors. Study information: Approximately 85 million unique TCRs from HLA-typed donors were held in an early data release. Within the Caucasian-associated ancestry cluster were 65% to 85% of the 398 genotyped donors. Study-wide results and limits: Upon later analysis, TCR association rates were observed to vary by HLA locus, being highest for DRB1 and lowest for HLA-C.

Per the germline V gene, CDR1 is MNHNS and CDR2 is SASEGT. This CDR3 spans 16 amino acids. V dropped 1 base and J dropped 1 base, with 11 bases sitting between them. This clone was seen more than once but under ten times. Its antigen is not identified. PCR primers comprised 60 Vbeta and 13 Jbeta primers. This table comes from immunoSEQ multiplex PCR, and its TCRdb copy is limited to in-frame clones, with some not included. The table has 95,000 to 100,000 clones, 9.4% seen once. Whereas donors were nominally healthy upon sampling, unrecorded immune exposures were probable. Sample: PBMCs. This chain uses TRBV6-1 with TRBJ1-3; no definite D call. This TCR came from a man aged 45-65 years in good health and CMV-seropositive. CDR3 protein: CASSEDVATSGNTIYF. Written as DNA, the CDR3 is TGTGCCAGCAGTGAAGATGTAGCCACTTCTGGAAACACCATATATTTT.